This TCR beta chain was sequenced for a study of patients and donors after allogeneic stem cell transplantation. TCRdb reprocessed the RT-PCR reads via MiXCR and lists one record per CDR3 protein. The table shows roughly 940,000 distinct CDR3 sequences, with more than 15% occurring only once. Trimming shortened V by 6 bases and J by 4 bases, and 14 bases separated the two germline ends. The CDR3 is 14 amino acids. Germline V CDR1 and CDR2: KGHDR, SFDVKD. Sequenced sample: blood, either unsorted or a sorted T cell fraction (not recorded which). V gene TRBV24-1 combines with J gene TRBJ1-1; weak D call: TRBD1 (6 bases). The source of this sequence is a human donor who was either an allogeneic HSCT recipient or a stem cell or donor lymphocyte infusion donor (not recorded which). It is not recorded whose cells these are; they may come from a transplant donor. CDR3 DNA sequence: TGTGCCACCAGTCAGGGGCCCGATGTCACTGAAGCTTTCTTT. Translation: CATSQGPDVTEAFF.